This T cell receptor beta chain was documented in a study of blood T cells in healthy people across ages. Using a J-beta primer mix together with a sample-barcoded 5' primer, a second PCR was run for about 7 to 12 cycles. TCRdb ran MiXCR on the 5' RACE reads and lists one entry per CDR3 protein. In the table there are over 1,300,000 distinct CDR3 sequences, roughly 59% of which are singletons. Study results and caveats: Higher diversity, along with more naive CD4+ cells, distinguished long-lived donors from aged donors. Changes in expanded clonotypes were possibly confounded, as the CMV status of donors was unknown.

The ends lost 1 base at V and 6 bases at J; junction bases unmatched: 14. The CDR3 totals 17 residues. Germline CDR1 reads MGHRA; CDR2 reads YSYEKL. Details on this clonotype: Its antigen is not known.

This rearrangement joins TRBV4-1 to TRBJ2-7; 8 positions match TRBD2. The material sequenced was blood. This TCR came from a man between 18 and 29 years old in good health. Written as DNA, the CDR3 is TGCGCCAGCAGCCAAGCGTCTGGGGGACTAGGGGCGAGCGAGCAGTACTTC. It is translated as CASSQASGGLGASEQYF.